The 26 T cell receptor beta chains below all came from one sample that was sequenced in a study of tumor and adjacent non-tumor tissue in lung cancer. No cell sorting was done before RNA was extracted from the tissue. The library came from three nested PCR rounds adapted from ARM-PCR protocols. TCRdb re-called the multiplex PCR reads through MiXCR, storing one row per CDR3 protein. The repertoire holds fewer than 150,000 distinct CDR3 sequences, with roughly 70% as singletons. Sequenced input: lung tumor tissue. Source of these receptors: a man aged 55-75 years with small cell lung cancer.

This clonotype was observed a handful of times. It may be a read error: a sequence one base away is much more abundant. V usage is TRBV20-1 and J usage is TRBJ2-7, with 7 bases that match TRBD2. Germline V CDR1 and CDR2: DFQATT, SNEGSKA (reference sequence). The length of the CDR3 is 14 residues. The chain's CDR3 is CSVRAPASGYEQYF. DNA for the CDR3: TGCAGTGTTAGAGCCCCGGCTAGCGGCTACGAGCAGTACTTC.

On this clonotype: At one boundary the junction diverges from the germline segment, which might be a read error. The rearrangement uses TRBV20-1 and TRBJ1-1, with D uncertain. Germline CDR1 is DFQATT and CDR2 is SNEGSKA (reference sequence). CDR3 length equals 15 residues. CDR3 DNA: TGCAGAGCTAGAGATGGCTTCAAGAGCTTACCTGAAGCTTTCTTT. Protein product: CRARDGFKSLPEAFF.

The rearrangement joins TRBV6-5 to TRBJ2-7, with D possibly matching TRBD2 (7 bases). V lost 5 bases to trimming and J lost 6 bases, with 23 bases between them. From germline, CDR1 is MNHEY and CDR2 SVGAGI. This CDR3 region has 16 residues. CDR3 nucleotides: TGTGCCAGCAGTACCCTCGCGGGACACGGGGAGGGCGAGCAGTACTTC. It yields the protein CASSTLAGHGEGEQYF.

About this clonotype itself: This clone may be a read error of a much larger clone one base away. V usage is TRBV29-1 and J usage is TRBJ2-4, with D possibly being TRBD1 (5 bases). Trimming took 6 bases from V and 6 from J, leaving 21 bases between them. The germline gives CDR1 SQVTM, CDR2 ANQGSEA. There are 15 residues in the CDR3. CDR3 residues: CSVASAQAARNIQYF. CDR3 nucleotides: TGCAGCGTCGCGTCAGCACAGGCTGCTAGAAACATTCAGTACTTC. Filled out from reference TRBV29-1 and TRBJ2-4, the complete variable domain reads SAVISQKPSRDICQRGTSLTIQCQVDSQVTMMFWYRQQPGQSLTLIATANQGSEATYESGFVIDKFPISRPNLTFSTLTVSNMSPEDSSIYLCSVASAQAARNIQYFGAGTRLSVL.

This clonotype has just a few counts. CDR3 DNA: TGCAGTGCTAGAGGTAACGCTCGACAGGGGACCTACGAGCAGTACTTC. Residues: CSARGNARQGTYEQYF. The V call is TRBV20-1, the J call TRBJ2-7; 8 nucleotides agree with TRBD1. J was trimmed by 2 bases and V by 1 base; bases with no gene match: 10. This CDR3 is built from 16 residues. Germline values: CDR1 DFQATT, CDR2 SNEGSKA (reference sequence).

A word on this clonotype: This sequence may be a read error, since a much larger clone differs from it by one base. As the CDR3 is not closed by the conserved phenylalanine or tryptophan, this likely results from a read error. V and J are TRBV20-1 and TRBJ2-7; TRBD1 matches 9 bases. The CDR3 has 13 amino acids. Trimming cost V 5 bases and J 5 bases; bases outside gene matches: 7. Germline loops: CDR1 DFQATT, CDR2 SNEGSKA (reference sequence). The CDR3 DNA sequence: TGCAGTGCTGAGACAGGGGGAGGCCACGAGCAGTACCTC. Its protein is CSAETGGGHEQYL.

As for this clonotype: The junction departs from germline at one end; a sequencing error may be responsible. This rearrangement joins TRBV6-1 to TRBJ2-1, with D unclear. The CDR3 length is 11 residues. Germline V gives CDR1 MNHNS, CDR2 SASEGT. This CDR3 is CASSMFNGQFF. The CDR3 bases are TGTGCCAGCAGTATGTTTAATGGGCAGTTCTTC.

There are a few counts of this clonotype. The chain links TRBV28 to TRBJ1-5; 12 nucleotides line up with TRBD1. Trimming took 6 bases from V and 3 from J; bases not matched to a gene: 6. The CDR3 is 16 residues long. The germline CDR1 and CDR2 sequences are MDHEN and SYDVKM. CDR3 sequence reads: CASRDRDRGLNQPQHF. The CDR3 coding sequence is TGTGCCAGCAGGGACCGGGACAGGGGGCTCAATCAGCCCCAGCATTTT.

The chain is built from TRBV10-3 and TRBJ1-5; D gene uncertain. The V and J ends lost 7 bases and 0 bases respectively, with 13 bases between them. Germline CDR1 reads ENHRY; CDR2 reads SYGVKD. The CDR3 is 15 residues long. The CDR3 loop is CAINEGYNSNQPQHF. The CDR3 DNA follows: TGTGCCATCAACGAGGGATATAATAGCAATCAGCCCCAGCATTTT.

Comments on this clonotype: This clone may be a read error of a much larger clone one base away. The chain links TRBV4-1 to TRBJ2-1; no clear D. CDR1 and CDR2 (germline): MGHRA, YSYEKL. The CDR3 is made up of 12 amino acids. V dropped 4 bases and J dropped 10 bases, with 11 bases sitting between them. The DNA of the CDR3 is TGCGCCAGCAGCCGAGGCTTTGGAGAGCAGTTCTTC. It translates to CASSRGFGEQFF.

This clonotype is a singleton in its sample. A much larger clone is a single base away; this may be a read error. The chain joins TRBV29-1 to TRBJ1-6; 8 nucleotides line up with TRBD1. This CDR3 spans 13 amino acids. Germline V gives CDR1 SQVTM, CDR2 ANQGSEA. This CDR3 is CIVLTGANSPLHF. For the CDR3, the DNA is TGCATCGTGCTGACAGGGGCTAATTCACCCCTCCACTTT.

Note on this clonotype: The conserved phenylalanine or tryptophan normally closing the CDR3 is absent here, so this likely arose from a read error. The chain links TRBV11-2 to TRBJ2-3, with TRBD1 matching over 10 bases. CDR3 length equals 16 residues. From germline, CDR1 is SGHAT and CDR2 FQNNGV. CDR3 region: CASGLFGTGVGDTQYY. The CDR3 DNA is TGTGCCAGCGGCTTGTTCGGGACAGGGGTGGGAGATACGCAGTATTAT.

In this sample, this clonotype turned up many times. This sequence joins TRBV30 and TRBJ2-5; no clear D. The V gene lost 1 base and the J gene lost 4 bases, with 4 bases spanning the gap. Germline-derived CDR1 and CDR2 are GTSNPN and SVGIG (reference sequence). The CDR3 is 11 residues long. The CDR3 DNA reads TGTGCCTGGAGTGCGTCAGAGACCCAGTACTTC. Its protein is CAWSASETQYF.

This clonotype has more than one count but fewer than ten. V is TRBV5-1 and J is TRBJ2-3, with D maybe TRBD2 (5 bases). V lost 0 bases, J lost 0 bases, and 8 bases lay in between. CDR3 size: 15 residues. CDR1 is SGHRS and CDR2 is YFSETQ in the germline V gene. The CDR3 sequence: CASSLGRESTDTQYF. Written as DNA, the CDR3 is TGCGCCAGCAGCTTGGGAAGGGAGAGCACAGATACGCAGTATTTT.

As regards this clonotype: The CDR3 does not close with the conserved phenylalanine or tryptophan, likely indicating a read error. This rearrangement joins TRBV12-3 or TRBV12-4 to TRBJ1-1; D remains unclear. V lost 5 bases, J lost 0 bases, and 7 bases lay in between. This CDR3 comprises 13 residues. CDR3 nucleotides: TGTGCCAGCAGTCTCGAATTGAACACTGAAGCTTTCCTT. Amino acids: CASSLELNTEAFL.

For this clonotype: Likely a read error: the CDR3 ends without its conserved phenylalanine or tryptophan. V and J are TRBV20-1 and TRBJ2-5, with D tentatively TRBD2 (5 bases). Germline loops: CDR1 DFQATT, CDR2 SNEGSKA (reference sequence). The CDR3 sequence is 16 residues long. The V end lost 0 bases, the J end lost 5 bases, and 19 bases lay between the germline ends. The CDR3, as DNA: TGCAGTGCTAGAGATCGGGGTCCGAAAATGGGGGAGACCCAGTACCTC. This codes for CSARDRGPKMGETQYL.

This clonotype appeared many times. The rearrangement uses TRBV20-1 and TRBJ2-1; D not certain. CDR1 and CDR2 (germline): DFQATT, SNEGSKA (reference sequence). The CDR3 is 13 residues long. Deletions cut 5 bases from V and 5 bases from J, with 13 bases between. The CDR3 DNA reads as TGCAGTGCTGCACCAGCCGCACACAATGAGCAGTTCTTC. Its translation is CSAAPAAHNEQFF.

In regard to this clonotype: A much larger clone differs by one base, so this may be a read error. The CDR3 nucleotides read TGCGGTGCTAGGAGCGACCTTGGGGATGAGCAGTTCTTC. Amino acids: CGARSDLGDEQFF. The V gene is TRBV20-1, the J gene TRBJ2-1; no definite D call. Germline V gives CDR1 DFQATT, CDR2 SNEGSKA (reference sequence). The CDR3 length is 13 residues.

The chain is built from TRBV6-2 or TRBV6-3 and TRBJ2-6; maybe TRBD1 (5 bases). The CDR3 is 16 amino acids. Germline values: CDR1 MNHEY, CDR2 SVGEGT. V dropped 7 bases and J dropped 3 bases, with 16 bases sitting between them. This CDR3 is CASNLPDILGANVLTF. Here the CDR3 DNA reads TGTGCCAGCAACCTCCCGGACATCCTTGGGGCCAACGTCCTGACTTTC.

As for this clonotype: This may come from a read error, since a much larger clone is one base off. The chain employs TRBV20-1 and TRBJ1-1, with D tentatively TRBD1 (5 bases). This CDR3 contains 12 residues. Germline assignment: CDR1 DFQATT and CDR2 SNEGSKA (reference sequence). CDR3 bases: TGCAGTGCCGGGGGGGTGAACACTGGAGCTTTCTTT. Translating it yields CSAGGVNTGAFF.

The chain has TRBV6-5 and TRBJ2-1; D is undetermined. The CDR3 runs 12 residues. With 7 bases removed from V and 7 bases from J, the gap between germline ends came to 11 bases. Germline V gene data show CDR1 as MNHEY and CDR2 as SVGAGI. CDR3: CASISSWNEQFF. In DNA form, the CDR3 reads TGTGCCAGCATTAGCAGTTGGAATGAGCAGTTCTTC.

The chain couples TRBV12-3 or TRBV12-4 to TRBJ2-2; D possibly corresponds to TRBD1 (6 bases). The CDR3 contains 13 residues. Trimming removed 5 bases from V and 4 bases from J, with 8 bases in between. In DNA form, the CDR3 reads TGTGCCAGCAGTAACAGGGCCACCGGGGAGCTGTTTTTT. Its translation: CASSNRATGELFF.

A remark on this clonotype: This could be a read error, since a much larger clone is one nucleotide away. The CDR3 region is CASSERSTAGGQPKHF. The DNA for the CDR3 is TGTGCCAGCAGTGAGCGCTCGACAGCTGGGGGTCAGCCCAAGCATTTT. The genes are TRBV6-1 and TRBJ1-5; TRBD1 is a possible D gene (5 bases). The CDR3 runs 16 residues. Looked up from germline, CDR1 is MNHNS and CDR2 is SASEGT.

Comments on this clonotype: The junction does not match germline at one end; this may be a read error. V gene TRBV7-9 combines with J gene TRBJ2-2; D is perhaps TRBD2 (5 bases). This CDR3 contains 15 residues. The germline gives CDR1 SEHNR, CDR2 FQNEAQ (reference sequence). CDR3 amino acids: CASSSAEVNTEELFF. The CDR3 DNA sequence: TGTGCCAGCAGCTCAGCGGAGGTGAACACCGAGGAGCTGTTTTTT.

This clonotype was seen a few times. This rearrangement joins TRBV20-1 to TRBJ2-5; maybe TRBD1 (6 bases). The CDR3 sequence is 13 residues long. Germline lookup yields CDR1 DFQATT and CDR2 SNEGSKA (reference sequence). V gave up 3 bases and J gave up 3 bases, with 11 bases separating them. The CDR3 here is CSASDRLKETQYF. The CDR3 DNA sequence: TGCAGTGCTAGCGACAGGCTTAAAGAGACCCAGTACTTC.

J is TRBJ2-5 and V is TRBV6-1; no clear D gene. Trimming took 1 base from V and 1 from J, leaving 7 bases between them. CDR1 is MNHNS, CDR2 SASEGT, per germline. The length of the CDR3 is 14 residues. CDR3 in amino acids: CASSEGLSQETQYF. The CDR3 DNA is TGTGCCAGCAGTGAAGGATTGTCCCAAGAGACCCAGTACTTC.